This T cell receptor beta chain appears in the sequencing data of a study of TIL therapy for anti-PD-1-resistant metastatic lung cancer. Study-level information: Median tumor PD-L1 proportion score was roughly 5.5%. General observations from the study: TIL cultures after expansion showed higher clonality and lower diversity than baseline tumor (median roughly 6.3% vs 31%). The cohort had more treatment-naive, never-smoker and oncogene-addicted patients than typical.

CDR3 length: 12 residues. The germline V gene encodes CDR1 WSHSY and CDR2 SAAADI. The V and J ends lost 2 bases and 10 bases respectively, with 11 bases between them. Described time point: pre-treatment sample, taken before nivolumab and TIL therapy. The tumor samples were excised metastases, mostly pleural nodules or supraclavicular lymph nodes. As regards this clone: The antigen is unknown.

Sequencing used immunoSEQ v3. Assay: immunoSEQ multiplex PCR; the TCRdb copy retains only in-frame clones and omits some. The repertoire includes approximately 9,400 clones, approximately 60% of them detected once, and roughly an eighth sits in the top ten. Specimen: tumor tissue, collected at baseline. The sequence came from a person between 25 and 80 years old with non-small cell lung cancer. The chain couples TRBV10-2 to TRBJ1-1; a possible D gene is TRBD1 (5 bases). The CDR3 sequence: CASSEPGEVAFF. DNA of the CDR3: TGCGCCAGCAGTGAGCCGGGGGAAGTAGCTTTCTTT.